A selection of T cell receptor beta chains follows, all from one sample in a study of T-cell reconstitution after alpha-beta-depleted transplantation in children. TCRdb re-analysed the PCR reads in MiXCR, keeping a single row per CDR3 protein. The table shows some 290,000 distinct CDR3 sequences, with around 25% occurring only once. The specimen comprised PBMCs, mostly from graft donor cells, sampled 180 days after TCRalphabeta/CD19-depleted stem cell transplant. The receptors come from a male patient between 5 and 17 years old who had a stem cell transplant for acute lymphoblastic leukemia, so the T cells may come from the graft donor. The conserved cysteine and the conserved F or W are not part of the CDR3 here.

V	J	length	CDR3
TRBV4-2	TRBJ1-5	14	ASSQGRGRTNQPQH
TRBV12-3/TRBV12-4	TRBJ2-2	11	ASSLAGPGELF
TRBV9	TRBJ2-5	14	ASSVGGGWGQETQY
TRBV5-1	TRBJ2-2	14	ASSLRGQGYTGELF
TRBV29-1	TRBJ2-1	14	SVGTSGRASPHEQF
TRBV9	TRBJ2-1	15	ASSVVPLAGGNNEQF
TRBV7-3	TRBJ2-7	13	ASSFTGTDLNEQY
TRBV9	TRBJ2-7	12	ASSRTSGRYEQY
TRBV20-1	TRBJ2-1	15	SARYPAGGRFPYEQF
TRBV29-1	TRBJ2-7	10	SVVWRVYEQY
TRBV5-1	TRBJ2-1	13	ASSLVPLLSNEQF
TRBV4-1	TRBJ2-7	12	ASSQHRPFYEQY
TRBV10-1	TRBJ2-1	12	ASSVRGVDREQF
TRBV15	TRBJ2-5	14	ATSRDSLSTVATQY
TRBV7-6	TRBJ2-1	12	ASSRTLESNEQF
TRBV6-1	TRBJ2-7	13	ASSPRLKGSYEQY
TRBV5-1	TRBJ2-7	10	ASSLPNYEQY
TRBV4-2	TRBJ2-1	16	ASSQDIRGSSLNNEQF
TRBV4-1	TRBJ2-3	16	ASSHPLGLADGMNTQY
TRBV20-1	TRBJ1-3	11	SATGTVGNTIY
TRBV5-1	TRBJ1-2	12	ASSLEGRSYGYT
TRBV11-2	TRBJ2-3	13	ASSLTIVRTDTQY
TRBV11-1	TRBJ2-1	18	ASSLIVVVKLGSSYNEQF
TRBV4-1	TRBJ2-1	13	ASSSQGSGFNEQF
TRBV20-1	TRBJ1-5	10	SAKNSNQPQH
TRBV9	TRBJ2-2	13	ASSVLGAHTGELF
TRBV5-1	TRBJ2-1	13	ASKKSGGTFNEQF